This TCR beta chain was retrieved from a study of cytomegalovirus exposure and HLA in healthy donors. Primers: 60 Vbeta forward and 13 Jbeta reverse. Sequencing was performed with immunoSEQ multiplex PCR; in TCRdb, only in-frame clones are kept and a portion is missing. The table has over 70,000 clones, about 80% seen once; the top ten hold roughly 32%. This CDR3 has 12 amino acids. Germline-derived CDR1 and CDR2 are SGDLS and YYNGEE. V was trimmed by 0 bases and J by 10 bases, leaving 8 bases between them. The TCR originated in a man aged 45-65 years in good health and CMV-seropositive. The genes are TRBV9 and TRBJ2-1; D gene uncertain. What was sequenced was PBMCs. CDR3 sequence reads: CASSVGVGEQFF. The CDR3 nucleotides read TGTGCCAGCAGCGTAGGGGTGGGCGAGCAGTTCTTC.